The 7 T cell receptor beta chains in this list originate from one sample, sequenced in a study of PD-1 blockade in classical Hodgkin lymphoma. The time point: cycle 4 day 1 (C4D1), after 5 to 7 weeks of nivolumab. Each patient relapsed following autologous stem cell transplantation, and prior brentuximab vedotin exposure differed. PBMCs were thawed, and CD8+ T cells were then isolated from them by magnetic negative selection. Produced via immunoSEQ multiplex PCR; TCRdb's table is partial and in-frame only. In the table there are 12,000 or so clones, 80% to 90% of which are singletons. Sequenced here: CD8+ T cells from blood, sampled before the fourth cycle of nivolumab. These TCRs come from a human donor with classical Hodgkin lymphoma. The donor label of this sample is uncertain.

This clone was observed once. J is TRBJ2-1 and V is TRBV27; TRBD1 matches at 7 bases. In germline, CDR1 is MNHEY, CDR2 SMNVEV (reference sequence). Losses at the gene ends were 1 base for V and 3 bases for J; bases not matched to a gene: 3. CDR3 length: 15 amino acids. DNA of the CDR3: TGTGCCAGCAGTTTATGGGGACAGATCTACAATGAGCAGTTCTTC. It yields the protein CASSLWGQIYNEQFF.

The CDR3 region has the DNA TGTGCCAGCGCCCCGGGTCGTGGGTACGAGCAGTACTTC. Its translation is CASAPGRGYEQYF. This chain connects TRBV6-6 to TRBJ2-7; no firm D call. From germline, CDR1 is MNHNY and CDR2 SVGAGI (reference sequence). Trimming pared 8 bases from V and 4 bases from J, leaving 15 bases between. The CDR3 totals 13 residues.

The V gene is TRBV5-4, the J gene TRBJ2-2, with D hard to call. Germline CDR1 reads SGHNT; CDR2 reads YYREEE (reference sequence). This CDR3 is built from 13 residues. V was trimmed by 1 base and J by 6 bases, leaving 7 bases between them. The CDR3 is CASSLSIAGELFF. CDR3 bases: TGTGCCAGCAGCTTGAGTATCGCCGGGGAGCTGTTTTTT.

This chain connects TRBV11-2 to TRBJ1-1; D is unresolved. Trimming removed 1 base from V and 4 bases from J, with 4 bases in between. The CDR3 consists of 12 residues. CDR1 SGHAT and CDR2 FQNNGV come from the germline V gene. Written as DNA, the CDR3 is TGTGCCAGCAGCTTAGTCGTCACTGAAGCTTTCTTT. This sequence encodes CASSLVVTEAFF.

The J gene is TRBJ1-2, the V gene TRBV11-2; D gene uncertain. In germline, CDR1 is SGHAT, CDR2 FQNNGV. CDR3 size: 13 residues. Trimming stripped 1 base from V and 4 bases from J, with 7 bases between. The CDR3 bases are TGTGCCAGCAGCTTAGGGGCAGGCTATGGCTACACCTTC. The encoded protein is CASSLGAGYGYTF.

V and J are TRBV5-8 and TRBJ1-2; D remains unclear. The V end was cut by 4 bases, the J end by 3 bases, with 7 bases between. Per germline, CDR1 SGHTS and CDR2 YDEGEE. This CDR3 has 12 residues. The CDR3 here is CASSLRDYGYTF. The CDR3 DNA is TGTGCCAGCAGCCTGAGAGACTATGGCTACACCTTC.

The chain has TRBV20-1 and TRBJ1-4; D perhaps matches TRBD1 (6 bases). CDR1 DFQATT and CDR2 SNEGSKA come from the germline V gene (reference sequence). V lost 6 bases, J lost 8 bases, and 10 bases lay in between. This CDR3 comprises 11 residues. The DNA of the CDR3 is TGCAGTGCGGAGGGGGGCGAAAAACTGTTTTTT. Translated, it gives CSAEGGEKLFF.